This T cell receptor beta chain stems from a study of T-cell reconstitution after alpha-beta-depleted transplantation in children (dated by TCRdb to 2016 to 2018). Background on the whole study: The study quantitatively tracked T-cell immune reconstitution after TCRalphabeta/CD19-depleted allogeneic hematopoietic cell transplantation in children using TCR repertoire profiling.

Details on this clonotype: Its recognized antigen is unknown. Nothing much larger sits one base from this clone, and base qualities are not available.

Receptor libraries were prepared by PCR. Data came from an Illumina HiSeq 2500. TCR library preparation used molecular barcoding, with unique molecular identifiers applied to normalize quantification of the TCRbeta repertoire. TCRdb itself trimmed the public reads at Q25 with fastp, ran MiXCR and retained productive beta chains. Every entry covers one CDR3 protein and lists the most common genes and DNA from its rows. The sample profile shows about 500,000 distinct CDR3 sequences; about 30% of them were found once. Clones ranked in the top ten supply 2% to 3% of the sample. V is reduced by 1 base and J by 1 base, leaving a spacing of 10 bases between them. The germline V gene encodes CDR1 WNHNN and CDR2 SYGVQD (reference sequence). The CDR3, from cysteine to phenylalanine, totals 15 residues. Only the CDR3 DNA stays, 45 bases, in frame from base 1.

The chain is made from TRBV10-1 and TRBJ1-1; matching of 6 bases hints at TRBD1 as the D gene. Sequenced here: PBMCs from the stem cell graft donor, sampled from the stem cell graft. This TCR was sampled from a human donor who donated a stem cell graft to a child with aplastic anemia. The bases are TGCGCCAGCAGTGAGTGGCAGGGGACGAACACTGAAGCTTTCTTT. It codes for CASSEWQGTNTEAFF.